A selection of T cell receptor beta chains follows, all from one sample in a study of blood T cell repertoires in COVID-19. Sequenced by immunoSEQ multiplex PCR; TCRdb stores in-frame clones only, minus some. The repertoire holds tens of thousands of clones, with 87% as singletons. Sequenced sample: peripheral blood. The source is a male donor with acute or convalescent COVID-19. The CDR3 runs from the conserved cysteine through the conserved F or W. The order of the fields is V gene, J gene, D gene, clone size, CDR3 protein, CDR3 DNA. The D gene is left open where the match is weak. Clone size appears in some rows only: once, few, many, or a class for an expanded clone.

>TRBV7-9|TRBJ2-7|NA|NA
CASSLGRELTYEQYF
TGTGCCAGCAGCTTGGGTCGGGAACTTACGTACGAGCAGTACTTC
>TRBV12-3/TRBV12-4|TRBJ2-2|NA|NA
CASGGLEGELFF
TGTGCCAGCGGGGGCCTGGAAGGGGAGCTGTTTTTT
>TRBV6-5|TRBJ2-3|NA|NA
CASSYSSRGLGDTQYF
TGTGCCAGCAGTTACTCGAGTAGGGGCTTGGGAGATACGCAGTATTTT
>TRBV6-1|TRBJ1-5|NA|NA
CASSESRGYQPQHF
TGTGCCAGCAGTGAAAGCAGGGGATATCAGCCCCAGCATTTT
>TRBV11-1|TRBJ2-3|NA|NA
CASQAGTTSTDTQYF
TGTGCCAGCCAGGCGGGCACAACTAGCACAGATACGCAGTATTTT
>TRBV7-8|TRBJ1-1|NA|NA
CASSLRGENTEAFF
TGTGCCAGCAGCTTACGGGGGGAGAACACTGAAGCTTTCTTT
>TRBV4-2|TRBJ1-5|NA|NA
CASSQESGSNQPQHF
TGTGCCAGCAGCCAAGAATCGGGTAGCAATCAGCCCCAGCATTTT
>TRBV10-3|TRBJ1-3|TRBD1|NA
CAIMRGLAGNTIYF
TGTGCCATCATGAGGGGGCTTGCTGGAAACACCATATATTTT
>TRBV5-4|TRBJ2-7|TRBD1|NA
CASSPGTGTGVGYEQYF
TGTGCCAGCAGCCCGGGGACCGGGACAGGGGTCGGATACGAGCAGTACTTC
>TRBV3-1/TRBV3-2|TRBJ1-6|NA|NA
CASSQVTENSPLHF
TGTGCCAGCAGCCAAGTAACAGAGAATTCACCCCTCCACTTT
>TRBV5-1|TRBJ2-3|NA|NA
CASSGLALSTDTQYF
TGCGCCAGCAGTGGGCTAGCGCTGAGCACAGATACGCAGTATTTT
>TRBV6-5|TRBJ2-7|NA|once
CASSYSRDGVREQYF
TGTGCCAGCAGTTACTCCCGCGACGGAGTACGAGAGCAGTACTTC
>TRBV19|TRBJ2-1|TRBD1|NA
CASSTQGSPYNEQFF
TGTGCCAGTAGTACACAGGGGTCTCCCTACAATGAGCAGTTCTTC
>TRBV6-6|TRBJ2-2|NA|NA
CASSYLGGTGELFF
TGTGCCAGCAGTTACTTGGGAGGCACCGGGGAGCTGTTTTTT
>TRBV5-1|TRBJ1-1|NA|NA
CASSLVSDTEAFF
TGCGCCAGCAGCTTGGTGTCAGACACTGAAGCTTTCTTT
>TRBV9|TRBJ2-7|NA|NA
CASSVVFGHMGEQYF
TGTGCCAGCAGCGTAGTATTTGGACACATGGGCGAGCAGTACTTC
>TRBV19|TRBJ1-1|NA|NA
CASSSREANTEAFF
TGTGCCAGTAGTAGCAGGGAGGCGAACACTGAAGCTTTCTTT
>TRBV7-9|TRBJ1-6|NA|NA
CASSFAGAKDSPLHF
TGTGCCAGCAGCTTCGCGGGGGCGAAGGATTCACCCCTCCACTTT
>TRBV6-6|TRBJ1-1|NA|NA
CASTYGSEAFF
TGTGCCAGCACCTACGGGTCTGAAGCTTTCTTT
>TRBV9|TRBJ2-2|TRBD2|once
CASSVATGLAANTGELFF
TGTGCCAGCAGCGTAGCTACGGGACTAGCGGCGAACACCGGGGAGCTGTTTTTT
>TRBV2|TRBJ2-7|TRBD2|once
CASRFEAGSEQYF
TGTGCCAGCAGGTTTGAAGCGGGGTCCGAGCAGTACTTC
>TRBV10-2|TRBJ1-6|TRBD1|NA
CASRADRAYNSPLHF
TGCGCCAGCAGGGCCGACAGGGCCTATAATTCACCCCTCCACTTT
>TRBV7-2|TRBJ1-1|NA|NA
CASSLGQGMNTEAFF
TGTGCCAGCAGCTTGGGGCAGGGTATGAACACTGAAGCTTTCTTT
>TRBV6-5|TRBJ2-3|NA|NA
CASSPGYGSRTQYF
TGTGCCAGCAGCCCCGGTTATGGTTCTCGGACGCAGTATTTT
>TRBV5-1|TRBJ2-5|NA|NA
CASSMGGQSKEAQYF
TGCGCCAGCAGCATGGGAGGACAATCAAAGGAAGCCCAGTACTTC
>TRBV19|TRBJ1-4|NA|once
CASVATGEGEKLFF
TGTGCCAGTGTGGCGACGGGTGAGGGTGAAAAACTGTTTTTT
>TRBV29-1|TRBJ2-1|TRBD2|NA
CSAFRFAGGQPRIF
TGCAGCGCCTTCCGTTTTGCGGGGGGCCAGCCGCGGATCTTC
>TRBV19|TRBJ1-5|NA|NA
CASSIVWGGGSGNQPQHF
TGTGCCAGTAGTATAGTTTGGGGGGGAGGTTCCGGCAATCAGCCCCAGCATTTT
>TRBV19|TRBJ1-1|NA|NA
CASSIRLGRNTEAFF
TGTGCCAGTAGTATCAGACTGGGGAGGAACACTGAAGCTTTCTTT
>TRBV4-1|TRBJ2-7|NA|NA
CASSQAGVEQYF
TGCGCCAGCAGCCAAGCGGGGGTCGAGCAGTACTTC
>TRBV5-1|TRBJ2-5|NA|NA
CASTQVPQETQYF
TGCGCCAGCACACAGGTACCGCAAGAGACCCAGTACTTC
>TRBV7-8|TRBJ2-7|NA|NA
CASSLAGGEQYF
TGTGCCAGCAGCTTAGCTGGGGGGGAGCAGTACTTC
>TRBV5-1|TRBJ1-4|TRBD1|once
CASSAVGTENEKLFF
TGCGCCAGCAGCGCTGTGGGGACAGAAAATGAAAAACTGTTTTTT
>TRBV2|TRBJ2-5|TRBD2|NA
CASTLSPAGPQETQYF
TGTGCCAGCACCCTAAGTCCAGCGGGACCACAAGAGACCCAGTACTTC
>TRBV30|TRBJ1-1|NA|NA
CAWTADTNTEAFF
TGTGCCTGGACCGCGGACACGAACACTGAAGCTTTCTTT
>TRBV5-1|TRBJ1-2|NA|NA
CATAGTPNYGYTF
TGCGCCACCGCCGGGACACCTAACTATGGCTACACCTTC
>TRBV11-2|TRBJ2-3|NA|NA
CASSLGQSTDTQYF
TGTGCCAGCAGCCTTGGACAGTCAACAGATACGCAGTATTTT
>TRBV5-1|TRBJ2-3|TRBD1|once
CASSPGTGPDTQYF
TGCGCCAGCAGCCCCGGGACAGGGCCAGATACGCAGTATTTT
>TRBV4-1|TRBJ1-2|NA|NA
CASSQAQGGYGYTF
TGCGCCAGCAGCCAAGCCCAGGGAGGGTATGGCTACACCTTC
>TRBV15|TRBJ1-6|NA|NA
CATSRELGDKNNSPLHF
TGTGCCACCAGCAGAGAATTGGGGGACAAGAATAATTCACCCCTCCACTTT
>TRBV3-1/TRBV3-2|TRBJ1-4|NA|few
CASSSNEKLFF
TGTGCCAGCAGTTCGAATGAAAAACTGTTTTTT
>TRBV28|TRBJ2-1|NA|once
CASSFEALNEQFF
TGTGCCAGCAGTTTTGAGGCCTTAAATGAGCAGTTCTTC
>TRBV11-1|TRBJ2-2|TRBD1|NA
CASSLASLGTGYAGELFF
TGTGCCAGCAGCTTAGCCTCCCTGGGGACAGGTTATGCCGGGGAGCTGTTTTTT
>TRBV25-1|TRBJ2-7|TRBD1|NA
CASSEYGGTGPYEQYF
TGTGCCAGCAGTGAATACGGAGGGACAGGGCCCTACGAGCAGTACTTC
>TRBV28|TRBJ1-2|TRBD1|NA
CASSPGQGAMIYGYTF
TGTGCCAGCTCGCCGGGACAGGGGGCGATGATCTATGGCTACACCTTC
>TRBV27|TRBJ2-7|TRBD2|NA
CASRTSGGGEQYF
TGTGCCAGCAGGACTAGCGGTGGGGGCGAGCAGTACTTC
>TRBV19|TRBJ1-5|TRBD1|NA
CASSAPGQPNQPQHF
TGTGCCAGTAGTGCACCGGGACAGCCCAATCAGCCCCAGCATTTT
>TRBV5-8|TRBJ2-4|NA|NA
CASSRQTGYKNIQYF
TGTGCCAGCAGCCGCCAAACAGGGTACAAAAACATTCAGTACTTC
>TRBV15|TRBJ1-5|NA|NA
CATSRDQGAGNQPQHF
TGTGCCACCAGCAGAGATCAAGGGGCTGGCAATCAGCCCCAGCATTTT
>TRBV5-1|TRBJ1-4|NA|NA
CASSLPGEKLFF
TGCGCCAGCAGCTTACCGGGGGAAAAACTGTTTTTT
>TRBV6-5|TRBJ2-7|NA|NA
CASAGVSYEQYF
TGTGCCAGCGCAGGGGTCTCCTACGAGCAGTACTTC
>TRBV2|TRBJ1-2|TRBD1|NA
CASTEEIGGARGYTF
TGTGCCAGCACCGAGGAGATAGGGGGCGCGAGGGGCTACACCTTC
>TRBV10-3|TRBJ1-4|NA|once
CAISGGSNEKLFF
TGTGCCATCAGTGGGGGCTCTAATGAAAAACTGTTTTTT
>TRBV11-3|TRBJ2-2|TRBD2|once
CASSASGGASGELFF
TGTGCCAGCAGCGCGAGCGGGGGGGCGTCCGGGGAGCTGTTTTTT
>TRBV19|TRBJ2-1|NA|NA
CASRGTSYNEQFF
TGTGCCTCAAGGGGGACGTCCTACAATGAGCAGTTCTTC
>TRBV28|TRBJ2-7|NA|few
CASSPKKGVEDEQYF
TGTGCCAGCAGTCCAAAAAAAGGGGTCGAGGACGAGCAGTACTTC
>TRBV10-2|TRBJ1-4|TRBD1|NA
CASRSTGIGEKLFF
TGCGCCAGCAGATCGACAGGGATTGGAGAAAAACTGTTTTTT
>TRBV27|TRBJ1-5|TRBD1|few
CASSSMSRDRGQPQHF
TGTGCCAGCAGTTCCATGTCCCGGGACAGGGGTCAGCCCCAGCATTTT
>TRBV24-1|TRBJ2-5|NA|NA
CATSDPPRTAQQETQYF
TGTGCCACCAGTGATCCCCCCCGGACAGCCCAGCAAGAGACCCAGTACTTC
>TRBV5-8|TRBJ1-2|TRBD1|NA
CASSLLSWNRGFHGYTF
TGTGCCAGCAGCTTGCTCTCGTGGAACAGGGGGTTTCATGGCTACACCTTC